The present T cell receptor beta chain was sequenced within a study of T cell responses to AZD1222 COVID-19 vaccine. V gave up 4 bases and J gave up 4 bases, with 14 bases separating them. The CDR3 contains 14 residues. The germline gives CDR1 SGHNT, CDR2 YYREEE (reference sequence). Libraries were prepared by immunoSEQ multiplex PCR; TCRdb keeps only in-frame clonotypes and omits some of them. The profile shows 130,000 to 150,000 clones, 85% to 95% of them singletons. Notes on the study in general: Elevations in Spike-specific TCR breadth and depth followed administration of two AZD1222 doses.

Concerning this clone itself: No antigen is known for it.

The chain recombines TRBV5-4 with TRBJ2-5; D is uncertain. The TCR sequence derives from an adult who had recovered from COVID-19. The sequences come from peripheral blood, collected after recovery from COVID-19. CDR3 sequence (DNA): TGTGCCAGCAGCCCGGTCAAGGGTTTAGAGACCCAGTACTTC. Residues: CASSPVKGLETQYF.